The clone carrying this T cell receptor (beta chain) has at least ten counts. Its antigen is still unknown. This specimen belongs to a study of Graves' ophthalmopathy and Graves' hyperthyroidism. Study findings and constraints: The majority of expanded thyroid clonotypes above 0.001 frequency also occurred in blood.

Those donors who had ophthalmopathy presented with moderate-to-severe activity, a CAS of ≥3, a NOSPECS of ≥4 and a duration under 3 months. As diagnostic evidence, clinical symptoms, serum thyroxine, TRAb, thyroid ultrasound and orbital computed tomography were relied upon. The source of the PBMCs was 8 to 10 ml of fresh peripheral blood. Beta-chain TCR CDR3 regions were amplified from RNA transcripts. First-round RT-PCR employed HTBI primers, with a second-round multiplex PCR after it. TCRdb analysed the multiplex PCR reads with MiXCR anew, one entry per CDR3 protein. The sample shows 200,000 to 250,000 distinct CDR3 sequences, roughly 21% of them seen only once. This receptor was taken from a woman aged 50 to 60 with Graves' ophthalmopathy. The material sequenced was peripheral blood.

CDR3 sequence: CASSGETGGISNQPQHF. The CDR3 DNA follows: TGTGCCAGCAGTGGGGAGACAGGGGGCATCAGCAATCAGCCCCAGCATTTT. J is TRBJ1-5 and V is TRBV6-1; TRBD1 aligns across 10 bases. Germline V gene lookup returns CDR1 MNHNS and CDR2 SASEGT. There are 17 residues in the CDR3. J gave up 1 base and V 4 bases, and 7 bases lay outside the gene matches.